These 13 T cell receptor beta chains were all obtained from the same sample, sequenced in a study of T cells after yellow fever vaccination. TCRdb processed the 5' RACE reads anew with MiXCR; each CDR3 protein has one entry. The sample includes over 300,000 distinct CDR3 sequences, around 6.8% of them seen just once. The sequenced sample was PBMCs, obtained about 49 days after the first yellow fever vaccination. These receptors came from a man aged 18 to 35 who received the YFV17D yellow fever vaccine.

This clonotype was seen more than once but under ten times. CDR3 in amino acids: CSARRGGKRYEQYV. CDR3 nucleotides: TGCAGTGCTAGGAGGGGCGGAAAGCGATACGAGCAGTACGTC. This chain uses TRBV20-1 with TRBJ2-7, with D tentatively TRBD1 or TRBD2 (5 bases each). This CDR3 has 14 amino acids. CDR1 DFQATT and CDR2 SNEGSKA come from the germline V gene (reference sequence). The V end was cut by 3 bases, the J end by 4 bases, with 16 bases between.

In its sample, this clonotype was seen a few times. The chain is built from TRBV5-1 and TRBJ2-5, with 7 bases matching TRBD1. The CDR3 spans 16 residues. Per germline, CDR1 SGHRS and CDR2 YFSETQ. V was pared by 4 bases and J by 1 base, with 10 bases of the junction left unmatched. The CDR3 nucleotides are TGCGCCAGCAGCAACCCGATGGGACAGTTCCAAGAGACCCAGTACTTC. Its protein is CASSNPMGQFQETQYF.

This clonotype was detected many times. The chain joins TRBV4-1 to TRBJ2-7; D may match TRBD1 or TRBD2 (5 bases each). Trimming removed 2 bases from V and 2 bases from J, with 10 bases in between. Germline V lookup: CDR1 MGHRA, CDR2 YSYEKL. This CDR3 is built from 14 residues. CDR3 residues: CASSQTPGPYEQYF. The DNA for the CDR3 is TGCGCCAGCAGCCAAACTCCGGGACCCTACGAGCAGTACTTC.

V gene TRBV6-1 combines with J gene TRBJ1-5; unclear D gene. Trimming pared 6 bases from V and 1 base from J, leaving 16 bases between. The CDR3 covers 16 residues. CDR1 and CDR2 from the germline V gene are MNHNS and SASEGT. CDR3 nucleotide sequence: TGTGCCAGCAGCATCTCCCCGGACTGGAGCAATCAGCCCCAGCATTTT. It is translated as CASSISPDWSNQPQHF.

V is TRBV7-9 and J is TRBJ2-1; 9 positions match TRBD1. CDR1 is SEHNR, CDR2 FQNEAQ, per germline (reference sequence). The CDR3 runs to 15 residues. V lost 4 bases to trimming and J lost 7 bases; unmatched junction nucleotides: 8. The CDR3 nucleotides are TGTGCCAGCAGCTCGGGTGGGACAGGGTCGAATGAGCAGTTCTTC. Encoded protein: CASSSGGTGSNEQFF.

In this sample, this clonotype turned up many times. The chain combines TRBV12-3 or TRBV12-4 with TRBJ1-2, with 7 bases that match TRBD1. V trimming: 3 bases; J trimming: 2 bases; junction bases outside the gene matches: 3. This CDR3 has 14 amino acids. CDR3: CASSFQGQNYGYTF. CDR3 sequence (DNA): TGTGCCAGCAGTTTTCAGGGACAGAACTATGGCTACACCTTC.

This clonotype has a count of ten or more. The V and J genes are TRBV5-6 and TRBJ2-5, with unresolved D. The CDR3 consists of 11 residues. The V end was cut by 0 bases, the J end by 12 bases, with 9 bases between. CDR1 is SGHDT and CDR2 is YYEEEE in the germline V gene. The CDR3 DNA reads TGTGCCAGCAGCTTGGAGGGCCACGAGTACTTC. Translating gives CASSLEGHEYF.

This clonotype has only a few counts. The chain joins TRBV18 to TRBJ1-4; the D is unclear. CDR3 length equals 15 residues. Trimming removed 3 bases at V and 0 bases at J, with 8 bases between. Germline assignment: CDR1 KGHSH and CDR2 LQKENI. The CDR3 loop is CASSPPRATNEKLFF. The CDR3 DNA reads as TGTGCCAGCTCACCCCCGAGGGCAACTAATGAAAAACTGTTTTTT.

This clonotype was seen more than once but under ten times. The CDR3 spells CASRLHWTGIDEQFF. The CDR3 bases are TGCGCCAGCAGACTCCATTGGACAGGTATAGATGAGCAGTTCTTC. This chain connects TRBV5-1 to TRBJ2-1, with 7 bases lining up with TRBD1. With 5 bases clipped from V and 8 bases from J, the junction kept 13 bases outside the gene matches. Germline V gives CDR1 SGHRS, CDR2 YFSETQ. This CDR3 spans 15 amino acids.

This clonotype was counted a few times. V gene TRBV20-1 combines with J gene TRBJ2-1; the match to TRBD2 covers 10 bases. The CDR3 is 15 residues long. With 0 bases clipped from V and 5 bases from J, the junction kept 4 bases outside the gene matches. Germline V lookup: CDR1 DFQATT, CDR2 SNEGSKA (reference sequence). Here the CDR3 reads CSARDVLAGNNEQFF. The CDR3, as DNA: TGCAGTGCTAGAGATGTACTAGCGGGGAACAATGAGCAGTTCTTC.

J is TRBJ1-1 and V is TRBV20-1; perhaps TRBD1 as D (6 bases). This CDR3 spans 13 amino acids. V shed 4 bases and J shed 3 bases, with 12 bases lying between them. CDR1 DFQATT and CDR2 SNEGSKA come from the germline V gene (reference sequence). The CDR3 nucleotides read TGCAGTGCTAATCGGGGGCGCGACACTGAAGCTTTCTTT. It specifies CSANRGRDTEAFF.

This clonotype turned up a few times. CDR3 nucleotide sequence: TGCAGTGCTAGAGACGGACTAGCGGATCCCACAGATACGCAGTATTTT. Amino acids: CSARDGLADPTDTQYF. The rearrangement uses TRBV20-1 and TRBJ2-3, with TRBD2 identical over 10 bases. CDR1 is DFQATT, CDR2 SNEGSKA, per germline (reference sequence). With V trimmed by 0 bases and J by 2 bases, 5 bases remained unmatched. The CDR3 totals 16 residues.

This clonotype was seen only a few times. CDR3 DNA sequence: TGTGCCAGCAGCGTAGCTAACAATGAGCAGTTCTTC. It specifies CASSVANNEQFF. This chain connects TRBV9 to TRBJ2-1; D is undetermined. Germline CDR1 is SGDLS and CDR2 is YYNGEE. Trimming left V 0 bases short and J 5 bases short, with 3 bases between. The CDR3 runs to 12 residues.